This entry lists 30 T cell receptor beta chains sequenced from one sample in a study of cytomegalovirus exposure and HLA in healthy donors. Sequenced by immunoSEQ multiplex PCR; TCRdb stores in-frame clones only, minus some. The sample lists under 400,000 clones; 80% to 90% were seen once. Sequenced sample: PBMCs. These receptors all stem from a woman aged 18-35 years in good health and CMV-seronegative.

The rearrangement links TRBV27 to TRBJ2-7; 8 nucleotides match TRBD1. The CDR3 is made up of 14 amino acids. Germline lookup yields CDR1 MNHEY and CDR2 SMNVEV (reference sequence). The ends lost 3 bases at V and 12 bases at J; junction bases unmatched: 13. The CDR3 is CASSLRTGSPLTYF. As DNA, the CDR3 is TGTGCCAGCAGTTTGAGGACAGGGTCTCCTCTGACGTACTTC.

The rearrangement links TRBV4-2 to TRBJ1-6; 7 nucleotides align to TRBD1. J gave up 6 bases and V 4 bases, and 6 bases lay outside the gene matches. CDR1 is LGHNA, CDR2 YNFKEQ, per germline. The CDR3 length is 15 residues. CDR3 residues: CASSPARTGNSPLHF. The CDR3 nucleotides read TGTGCCAGCAGCCCTGCCCGGACAGGTAATTCACCCCTCCACTTT.

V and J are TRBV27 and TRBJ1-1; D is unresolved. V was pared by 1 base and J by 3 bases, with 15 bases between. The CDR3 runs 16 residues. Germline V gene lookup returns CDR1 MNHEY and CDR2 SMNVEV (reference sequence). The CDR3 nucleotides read TGTGCCAGCAGTTTATTTCCTCAGCTTGGGCACACTGAAGCTTTCTTT. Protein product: CASSLFPQLGHTEAFF.

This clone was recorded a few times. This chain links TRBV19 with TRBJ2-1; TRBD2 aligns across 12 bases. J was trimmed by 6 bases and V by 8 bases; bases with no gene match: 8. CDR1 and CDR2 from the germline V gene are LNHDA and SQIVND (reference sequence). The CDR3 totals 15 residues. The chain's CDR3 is CASAELAGGLNEQFF. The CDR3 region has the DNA TGTGCCAGTGCAGAACTAGCGGGAGGCCTCAATGAGCAGTTCTTC. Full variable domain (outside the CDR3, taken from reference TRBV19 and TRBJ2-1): DGGITQSPKYLFRKEGQNVTLSCEQNLNHDAMYWYRQDPGQGLRLIYYSQIVNDFQKGDIAEGYSVSREKKESFPLTVTSAQKNPTAFYLCASAELAGGLNEQFFGPGTRLTVL.

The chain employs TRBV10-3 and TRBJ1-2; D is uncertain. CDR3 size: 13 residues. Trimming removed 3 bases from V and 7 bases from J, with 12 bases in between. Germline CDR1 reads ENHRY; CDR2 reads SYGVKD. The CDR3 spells CAISDLAGIGYTF. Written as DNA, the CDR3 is TGTGCCATCAGTGACCTCGCAGGCATTGGCTACACCTTC.

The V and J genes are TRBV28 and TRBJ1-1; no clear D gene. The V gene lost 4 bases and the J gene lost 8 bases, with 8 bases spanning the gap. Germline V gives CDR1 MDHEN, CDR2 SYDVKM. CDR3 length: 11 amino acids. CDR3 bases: TGTGCCAGCAGTTCCATGGCAGAAGCTTTCTTT. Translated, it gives CASSSMAEAFF. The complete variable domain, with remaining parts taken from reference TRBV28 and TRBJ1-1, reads DVKVTQSSRYLVKRTGEKVFLECVQDMDHENMFWYRQDPGLGLRLIYFSYDVKMKEKGDIPEGYSVSREKKERFSLILESASTNQTSMYLCASSSMAEAFFGQGTRLTVV.

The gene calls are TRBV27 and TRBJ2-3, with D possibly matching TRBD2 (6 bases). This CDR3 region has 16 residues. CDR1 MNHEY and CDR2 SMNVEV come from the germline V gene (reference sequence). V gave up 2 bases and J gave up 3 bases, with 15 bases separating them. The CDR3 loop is CASSLRLARGTDTQYF. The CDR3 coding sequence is TGTGCCAGCAGTTTACGGCTAGCACGGGGGACAGATACGCAGTATTTT.

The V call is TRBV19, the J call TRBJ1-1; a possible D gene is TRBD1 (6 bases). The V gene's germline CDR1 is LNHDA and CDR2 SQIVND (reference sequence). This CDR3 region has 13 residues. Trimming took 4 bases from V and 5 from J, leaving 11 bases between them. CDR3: CASSSETGTEAFF. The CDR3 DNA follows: TGTGCCAGTAGTAGCGAGACAGGAACTGAAGCTTTCTTT.

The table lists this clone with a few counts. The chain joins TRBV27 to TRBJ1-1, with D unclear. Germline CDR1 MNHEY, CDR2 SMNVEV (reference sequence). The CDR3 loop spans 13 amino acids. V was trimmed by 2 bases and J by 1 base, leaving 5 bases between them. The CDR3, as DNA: TGTGCCAGCAGTTTAGCAGAGAACACTGAAGCTTTCTTT. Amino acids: CASSLAENTEAFF.

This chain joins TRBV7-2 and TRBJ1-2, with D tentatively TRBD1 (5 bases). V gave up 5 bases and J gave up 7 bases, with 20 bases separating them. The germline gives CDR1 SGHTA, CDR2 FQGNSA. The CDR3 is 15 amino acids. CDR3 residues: CASSLTAGGVGGYTF. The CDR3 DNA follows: TGTGCCAGCAGCCTAACGGCGGGAGGGGTGGGTGGCTACACCTTC.

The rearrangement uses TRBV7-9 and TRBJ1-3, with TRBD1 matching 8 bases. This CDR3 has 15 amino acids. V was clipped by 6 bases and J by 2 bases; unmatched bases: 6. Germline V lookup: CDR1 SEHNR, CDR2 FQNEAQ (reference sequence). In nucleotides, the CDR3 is TGTGCCAGCAGATCGACAGGGGAGCCTGGAAACACCATATATTTT. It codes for CASRSTGEPGNTIYF.

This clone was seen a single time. CDR3 amino acids: CASRRSSGSGTGELFF. The CDR3, as DNA: TGTGCCAGCCGCCGCTCGAGCGGGAGTGGTACCGGGGAGCTGTTTTTT. The chain links TRBV14 to TRBJ2-2; 8 bases map to TRBD2. J gave up 5 bases and V 8 bases, and 13 bases lay outside the gene matches. Per germline, CDR1 SGHDN and CDR2 FVKESK. The CDR3 runs to 16 residues. The variable domain in full, with the rest retrieved from reference TRBV14 and TRBJ2-2, is EAGVTQFPSHSVIEKGQTVTLRCDPISGHDNLYWYRRVMGKEIKFLLHFVKESKQDESGMPNNRFLAERTGGTYSTLKVQPAELEDSGVYFCASRRSSGSGTGELFFGEGSRLTVL.

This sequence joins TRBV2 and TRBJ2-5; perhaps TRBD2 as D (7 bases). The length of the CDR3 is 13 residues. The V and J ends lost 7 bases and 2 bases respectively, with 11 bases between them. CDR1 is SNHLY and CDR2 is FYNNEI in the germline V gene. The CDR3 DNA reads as TGTGCCAGCAAGAGGGGGGGGCAAGAGACCCAGTACTTC. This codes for CASKRGGQETQYF.

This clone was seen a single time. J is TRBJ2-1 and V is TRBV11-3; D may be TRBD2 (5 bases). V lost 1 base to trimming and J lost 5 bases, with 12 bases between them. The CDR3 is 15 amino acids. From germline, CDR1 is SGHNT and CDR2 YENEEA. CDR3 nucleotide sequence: TGTGCCAGCAGCTTAGTTGCTAGCAGTCACAATGAGCAGTTCTTC. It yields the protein CASSLVASSHNEQFF.

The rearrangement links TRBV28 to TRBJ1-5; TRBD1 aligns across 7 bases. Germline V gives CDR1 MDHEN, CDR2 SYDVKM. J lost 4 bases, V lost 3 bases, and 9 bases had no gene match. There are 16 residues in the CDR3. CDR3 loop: CASSFGDRVGNQPQHF. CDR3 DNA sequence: TGTGCCAGCAGTTTTGGAGACAGGGTTGGTAATCAGCCCCAGCATTTT.

CDR3 region: CASSLDTGYHEQYF. CDR3 bases: TGCGCCAGCAGCTTGGATACGGGGTACCACGAGCAGTACTTC. The genes are TRBV5-1 and TRBJ2-7; D perhaps matches TRBD2 (5 bases). V lost 0 bases to trimming and J lost 5 bases, with 12 bases between them. The CDR3 extends over 14 amino acids. CDR1 and CDR2 (germline): SGHRS, YFSETQ.

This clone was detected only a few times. CDR3 coding DNA: TGCGCCAGCAGCTTGGGCGCGGGAGATATCAATGAGCAGTTCTTC. This gives the protein CASSLGAGDINEQFF. The gene calls are TRBV5-1 and TRBJ2-1; 7 nucleotides align to TRBD2. This CDR3 has 15 residues. The germline CDR1 and CDR2 sequences are SGHRS and YFSETQ. After removal of 0 bases from V and 6 bases from J, the junction contained 6 bases not matched to a gene.

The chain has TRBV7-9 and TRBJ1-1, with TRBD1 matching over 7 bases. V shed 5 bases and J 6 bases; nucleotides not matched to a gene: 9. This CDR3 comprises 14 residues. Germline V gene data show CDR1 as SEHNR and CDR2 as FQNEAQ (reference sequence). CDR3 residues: CASSPRQGWAEAFF. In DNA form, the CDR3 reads TGTGCCAGCAGCCCCCGACAGGGTTGGGCTGAAGCTTTCTTT.

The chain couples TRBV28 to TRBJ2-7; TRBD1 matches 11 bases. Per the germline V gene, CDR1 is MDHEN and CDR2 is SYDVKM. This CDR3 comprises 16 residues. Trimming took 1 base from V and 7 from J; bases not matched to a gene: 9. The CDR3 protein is CASSLSRTGGAREQYF. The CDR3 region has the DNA TGTGCCAGCAGTTTATCGCGGACAGGGGGCGCGAGGGAGCAGTACTTC.

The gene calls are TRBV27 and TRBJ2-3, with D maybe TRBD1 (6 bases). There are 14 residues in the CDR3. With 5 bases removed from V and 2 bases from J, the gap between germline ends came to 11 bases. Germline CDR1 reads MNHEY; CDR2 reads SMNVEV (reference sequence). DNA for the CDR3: TGTGCCAGCAGTCCCGGACAGTACACAGATACGCAGTATTTT. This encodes CASSPGQYTDTQYF.

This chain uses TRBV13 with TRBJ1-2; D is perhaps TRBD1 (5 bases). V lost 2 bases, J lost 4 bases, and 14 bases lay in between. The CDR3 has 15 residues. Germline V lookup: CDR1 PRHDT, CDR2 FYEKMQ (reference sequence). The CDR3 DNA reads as TGTGCCAGCAGCTTAAGAGGGAGGGACTTCTATGGCTACACCTTC. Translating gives CASSLRGRDFYGYTF.

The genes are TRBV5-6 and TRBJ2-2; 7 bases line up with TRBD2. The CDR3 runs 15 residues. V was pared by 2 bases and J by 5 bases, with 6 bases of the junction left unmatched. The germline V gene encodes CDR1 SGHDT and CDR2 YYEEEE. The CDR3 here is CASSFRTSRTGELFF. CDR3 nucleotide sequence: TGTGCCAGCAGCTTTAGGACTAGTCGGACCGGGGAGCTGTTTTTT.

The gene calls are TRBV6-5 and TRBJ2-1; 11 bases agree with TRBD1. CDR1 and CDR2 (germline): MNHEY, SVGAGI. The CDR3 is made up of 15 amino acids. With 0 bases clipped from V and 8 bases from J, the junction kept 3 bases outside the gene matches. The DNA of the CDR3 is TGTGCCAGCAGTTACTCGGGGACAGGGGGTGATGAGCAGTTCTTC. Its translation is CASSYSGTGGDEQFF.

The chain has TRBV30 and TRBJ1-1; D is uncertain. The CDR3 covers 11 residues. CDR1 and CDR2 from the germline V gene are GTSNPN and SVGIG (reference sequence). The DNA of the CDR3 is TGTTCGGGTTCGGAGAACACTGAAGCTTTCTTT. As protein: CSGSENTEAFF.

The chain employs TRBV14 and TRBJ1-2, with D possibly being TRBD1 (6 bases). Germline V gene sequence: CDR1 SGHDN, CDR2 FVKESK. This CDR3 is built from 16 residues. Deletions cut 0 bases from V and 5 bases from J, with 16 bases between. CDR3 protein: CASSQDLLGAAYGYTF. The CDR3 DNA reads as TGTGCCAGCAGCCAAGACCTCTTGGGGGCGGCGTATGGCTACACCTTC.

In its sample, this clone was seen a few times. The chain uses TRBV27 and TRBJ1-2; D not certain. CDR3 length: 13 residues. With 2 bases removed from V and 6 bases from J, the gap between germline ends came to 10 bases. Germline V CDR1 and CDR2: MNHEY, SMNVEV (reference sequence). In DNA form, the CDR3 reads TGTGCCAGCAGTTTACACCCACGAGATGGCTACACCTTC. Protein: CASSLHPRDGYTF.

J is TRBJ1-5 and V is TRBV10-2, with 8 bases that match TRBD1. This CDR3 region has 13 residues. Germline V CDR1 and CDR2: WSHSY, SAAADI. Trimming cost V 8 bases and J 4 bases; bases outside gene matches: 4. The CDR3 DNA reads TGCGCCAGCGGCAGACAGGGGAATCAGCCCCAGCATTTT. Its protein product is CASGRQGNQPQHF.

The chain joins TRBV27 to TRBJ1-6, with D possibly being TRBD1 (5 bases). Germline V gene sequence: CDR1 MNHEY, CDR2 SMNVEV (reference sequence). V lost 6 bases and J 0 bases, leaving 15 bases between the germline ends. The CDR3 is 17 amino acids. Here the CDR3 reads CASRNGHLSSYNSPLHF. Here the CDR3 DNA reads TGTGCCAGCAGGAACGGACACCTGAGCTCCTATAATTCACCCCTCCACTTT.

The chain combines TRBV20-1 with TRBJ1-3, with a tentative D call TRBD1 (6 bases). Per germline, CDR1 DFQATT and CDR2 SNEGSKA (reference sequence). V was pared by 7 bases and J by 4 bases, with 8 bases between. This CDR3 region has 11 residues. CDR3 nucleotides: TGCAGTGGGACAGCCGGAAACACCATATATTTT. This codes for CSGTAGNTIYF.

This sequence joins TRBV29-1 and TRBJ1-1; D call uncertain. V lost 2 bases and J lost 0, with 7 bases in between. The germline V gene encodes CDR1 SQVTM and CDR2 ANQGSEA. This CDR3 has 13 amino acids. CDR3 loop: CSVESVMNTEAFF. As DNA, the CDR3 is TGCAGCGTTGAATCGGTGATGAACACTGAAGCTTTCTTT.